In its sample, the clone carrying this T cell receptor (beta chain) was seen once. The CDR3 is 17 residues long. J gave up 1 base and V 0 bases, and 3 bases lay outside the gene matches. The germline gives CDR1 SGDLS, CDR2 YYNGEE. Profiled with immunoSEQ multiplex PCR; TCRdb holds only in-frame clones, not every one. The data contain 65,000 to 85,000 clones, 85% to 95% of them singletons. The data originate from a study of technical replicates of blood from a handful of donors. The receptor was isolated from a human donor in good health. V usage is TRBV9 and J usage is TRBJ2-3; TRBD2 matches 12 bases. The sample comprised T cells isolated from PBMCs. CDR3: CASSVGLAGGGTDTQYF. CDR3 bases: TGTGCCAGCAGCGTAGGGCTAGCGGGAGGGGGCACAGATACGCAGTATTTT.